Shown below are 27 T cell receptor beta chains from a single sample sequenced in a study of cytomegalovirus exposure and HLA in healthy donors. PCR primers comprised 60 Vbeta and 13 Jbeta primers. Profiling relied on immunoSEQ multiplex PCR, and the TCRdb table lists in-frame clones only, not all of them. The data show about 140,000 clones, 73% seen once. Sequencing was done on a sample of PBMCs. These receptor sequences come from a human donor in good health.

This sequence joins TRBV9 and TRBJ1-1; D unclear. The CDR3 length is 15 residues. V lost 0 bases and J lost 0, with 9 bases in between. Germline V lookup: CDR1 SGDLS, CDR2 YYNGEE. CDR3 residues: CASSVVTKLNTEAFF. The CDR3 DNA reads TGTGCCAGCAGCGTAGTGACAAAGCTGAACACTGAAGCTTTCTTT.

V gene TRBV5-1 combines with J gene TRBJ2-2, with TRBD1 identical over 8 bases. From germline, CDR1 is SGHRS and CDR2 YFSETQ. This CDR3 comprises 15 residues. V shed 2 bases, J shed 0 bases, and the junction held 0 bases outside the gene matches. CDR3 coding DNA: TGCGCCAGCAGCTTCAGGGGGCCGAACACCGGGGAGCTGTTTTTT. This gives the protein CASSFRGPNTGELFF.

This clone was seen a few times. This chain joins TRBV5-6 and TRBJ2-7, with 13 positions matching TRBD2. V shed 4 bases and J 6 bases; nucleotides not matched to a gene: 4. The CDR3 extends over 14 amino acids. The germline V gene encodes CDR1 SGHDT and CDR2 YYEEEE. The CDR3 here is CASSRGLAGFEQYF. In nucleotides, the CDR3 is TGTGCCAGCAGCCGGGGACTAGCGGGGTTCGAGCAGTACTTC.

The J gene is TRBJ2-5, the V gene TRBV4-2; 7 positions agree with TRBD2. The CDR3 spans 16 residues. The germline V gene encodes CDR1 LGHNA and CDR2 YNFKEQ. Trimming removed 3 bases from V and 1 base from J; junction bases left unmatched: 8. CDR3 sequence reads: CASSQDAGELQETQYF. CDR3 in DNA: TGTGCCAGCAGCCAGGACGCGGGGGAACTCCAAGAGACCCAGTACTTC.

This clone has just one count. The chain employs TRBV5-1 and TRBJ1-2, with D possibly being TRBD1 (6 bases). CDR1 SGHRS and CDR2 YFSETQ come from the germline V gene. The CDR3 length is 14 residues. Trimming took off 4 bases at V and 3 bases at J, with 13 bases between the two ends. The CDR3: CASSVRTAHYGYTF. Written as DNA, the CDR3 is TGCGCCAGCAGCGTACGGACAGCCCACTATGGCTACACCTTC. Using reference TRBV5-1 and TRBJ1-2 for the parts outside the CDR3, the full variable domain is KAGVTQTPRYLIKTRGQQVTLSCSPISGHRSVSWYQQTPGQGLQFLFEYFSETQRNKGNFPGRFSGRQFSNSRSEMNVSTLELGDSALYLCASSVRTAHYGYTFGSGTRLTVV.

The chain links TRBV5-1 to TRBJ1-2; 7 positions match TRBD1. In germline, CDR1 is SGHRS, CDR2 YFSETQ. The CDR3 extends over 17 amino acids. The junction had 19 bases not matched to a gene; V was cut back by 1 base and J by 10 bases. The DNA of the CDR3 is TGCGCCAGCAGCTTGCAAGGGGGCGAGCATTCCCGGTGGGTCTACACCTTC. Translating it yields CASSLQGGEHSRWVYTF.

J is TRBJ1-5 and V is TRBV5-6; possible D gene TRBD1, 6 bases. V was cut by 1 base and J by 7 bases, with 12 bases left in between. Germline-derived CDR1 and CDR2 are SGHDT and YYEEEE. The CDR3 sequence is 14 residues long. CDR3 sequence (DNA): TGTGCCAGCAGCTTGTGGGGGGGCGGGCAGCCCCAGCATTTT. It translates to CASSLWGGGQPQHF.

This sequence joins TRBV6-1 and TRBJ1-1; 8 bases match TRBD1. The CDR3 is 14 residues long. Trimming cost V 6 bases and J 0 bases; bases outside gene matches: 3. Germline V lookup: CDR1 MNHNS, CDR2 SASEGT. For the CDR3, the DNA is TGTGCCAGCAGGGACAGGGACATGAACACTGAAGCTTTCTTT. It translates to CASRDRDMNTEAFF.

This clone occurred once. The chain combines TRBV19 with TRBJ2-7; 9 nucleotides align to TRBD1. Looked up from germline, CDR1 is LNHDA and CDR2 is SQIVND (reference sequence). This CDR3 comprises 15 residues. V dropped 5 bases and J dropped 4; count of bases not matched to a gene: 9. The CDR3 DNA sequence: TGTGCCAGTAGTGGCGGGGGACAGGGTTTTTACGAGCAGTACTTC. Its protein product is CASSGGGQGFYEQYF.

There are a few counts of this clone. The chain links TRBV7-9 to TRBJ1-2, with 7 nucleotides matching TRBD1. CDR3 length equals 13 residues. CDR1 is SEHNR and CDR2 is FQNEAQ in the germline V gene (reference sequence). V gave up 5 bases and J gave up 4 bases; unmatched junction bases: 4. This CDR3 reads CASSQTGFYGYTF. The CDR3, as DNA: TGTGCCAGCAGCCAGACAGGGTTCTATGGCTACACCTTC. Variable domain in full (rest from reference TRBV7-9 and TRBJ1-2): DTGVSQNPRHKITKRGQNVTFRCDPISEHNRLYWYRQTLGQGPEFLTYFQNEAQLEKSRLLSDRFSAERPKGSFSTLEIQRTEQGDSAMYLCASSQTGFYGYTFGSGTRLTVV.

The chain links TRBV9 to TRBJ1-1; no clear D. The CDR3 sequence is 15 residues long. Trimming took off 0 bases at V and 7 bases at J, with 16 bases between the two ends. Germline CDR1 SGDLS, CDR2 YYNGEE. The DNA of the CDR3 is TGTGCCAGCAGCGTAGCGATCCACAGTAAAGATGAAGCTTTCTTT. Its translation is CASSVAIHSKDEAFF.

This chain links TRBV11-3 with TRBJ2-2; 9 bases are shared with TRBD1. With 3 bases clipped from V and 5 bases from J, the junction kept 1 base outside the gene matches. Germline V gene data show CDR1 as SGHNT and CDR2 as YENEEA. The CDR3 is 14 amino acids. The CDR3 reads CASSFGTGTGELFF. In DNA, the CDR3 is TGTGCCAGCAGCTTCGGGACAGGGACCGGGGAGCTGTTTTTT.

J is TRBJ1-5 and V is TRBV6-5, with a possible D match to TRBD1 (6 bases). Trimming cost V 6 bases and J 5 bases, with 14 bases left between them. This CDR3 is built from 14 residues. The germline CDR1 and CDR2 sequences are MNHEY and SVGAGI. The CDR3 is CASSQGGVDQPQHF. The CDR3 bases are TGTGCCAGCAGCCAAGGGGGGGTGGATCAGCCCCAGCATTTT.

The chain has TRBV7-9 and TRBJ2-2; weak D call: TRBD2 (5 bases). In germline, CDR1 is SEHNR, CDR2 FQNEAQ (reference sequence). The germline V and J ends were trimmed by 4 bases and 4 bases, with 7 bases remaining between them. The CDR3 length is 13 residues. As DNA, the CDR3 is TGTGCCAGCAGCTGGAGGTTCACCGGGGAGCTGTTTTTT. This gives the protein CASSWRFTGELFF.

The gene calls are TRBV11-2 and TRBJ2-2; D is ambiguous. CDR1 is SGHAT, CDR2 FQNNGV, per germline. Trimming removed 5 bases from V and 6 bases from J, with 4 bases in between. The CDR3 runs 11 residues. The CDR3 region is CASSLSGELFF. Here the CDR3 DNA reads TGTGCCAGCAGCCTCTCCGGGGAGCTGTTTTTT.

Regarding this clone: Germline is not matched at one junction end, which may reflect a read error. This chain links TRBV6-5 with TRBJ2-5; a weak D match, TRBD1 (7 bases). Germline V lookup: CDR1 MNHEY, CDR2 SVGAGI. This CDR3 spans 13 amino acids. The CDR3 spells CASSYRARGETNF. CDR3 DNA sequence: TGTGCCAGCAGTTACAGGGCCAGGGGGGAGACAAACTTC.

The V and J genes are TRBV6-6 and TRBJ1-2; D is unresolved. The germline gives CDR1 MNHNY, CDR2 SVGAGI (reference sequence). Deletions cut 2 bases from V and 3 bases from J, with 10 bases between. The CDR3 loop spans 14 amino acids. CDR3 sequence: CASSYGESYYGYTF. The CDR3, as DNA: TGTGCCAGCAGTTACGGGGAGAGCTACTATGGCTACACCTTC.

The chain employs TRBV15 and TRBJ1-4; D call uncertain. CDR1 LNHNV and CDR2 YYDKDF come from the germline V gene (reference sequence). The CDR3 length is 15 residues. Between the trimmed V and J ends, which lost 0 bases and 5 bases, there was a span of 10 bases. The CDR3 protein is CATSRDPRGNEKLFF. The CDR3 DNA reads TGTGCCACCAGCAGAGATCCGCGAGGAAATGAAAAACTGTTTTTT.

The rearrangement joins TRBV28 to TRBJ1-5; D may be TRBD1 (5 bases). The V end was cut by 3 bases, the J end by 2 bases, with 11 bases between. This CDR3 is 15 amino acids long. CDR1 and CDR2 from the germline V gene are MDHEN and SYDVKM. CDR3 nucleotide sequence: TGTGCCAGCAGTTTGGTGCGGGGGGGCAATCAGCCCCAGCATTTT. Amino acids: CASSLVRGGNQPQHF.

The gene calls are TRBV5-1 and TRBJ1-2; tentative D call: TRBD1 (6 bases). The CDR3 length is 12 residues. Per the germline V gene, CDR1 is SGHRS and CDR2 is YFSETQ. Trimming stripped 0 bases from V and 8 bases from J, with 8 bases between. This CDR3 is CASSLEGEGYTF. Here the CDR3 DNA reads TGCGCCAGCAGCTTGGAGGGGGAGGGCTACACCTTC.

This chain connects TRBV25-1 to TRBJ2-1; 8 bases are shared with TRBD2. The germline V gene has CDR1 MGHDK and CDR2 SYGVNS. The CDR3 runs to 15 residues. V trimming: 5 bases; J trimming: 2 bases; junction bases outside the gene matches: 5. CDR3 DNA: TGTGCCAGCAGTCGAGCGGGAGAGGCCTACAATGAGCAGTTCTTC. Its protein product is CASSRAGEAYNEQFF.

This clone was seen a handful of times. The V gene is TRBV27, the J gene TRBJ1-5; 8 bases are a match to TRBD1. Looked up from germline, CDR1 is MNHEY and CDR2 is SMNVEV (reference sequence). The junction had 11 bases not matched to a gene; V was cut back by 8 bases and J by 2 bases. This CDR3 region has 16 residues. CDR3 residues: CASSSYGGQGNQPQHF. DNA of the CDR3: TGTGCCAGCTCCAGTTATGGGGGACAGGGCAATCAGCCCCAGCATTTT.

This rearrangement joins TRBV28 to TRBJ1-1; tentative D call: TRBD1 (6 bases). V shed 6 bases and J shed 4 bases, with 15 bases lying between them. Germline CDR1 reads MDHEN; CDR2 reads SYDVKM. This CDR3 region has 14 residues. The CDR3, as DNA: TGTGCCAGCAGATCGAAGGTCAGGGGCACTGAAGCTTTCTTT. It codes for CASRSKVRGTEAFF.

The chain recombines TRBV5-1 with TRBJ2-1; D possibly corresponds to TRBD1 (6 bases). The CDR3 spans 14 residues. Trimming pared 7 bases from V and 2 bases from J, leaving 13 bases between. Germline loops: CDR1 SGHRS, CDR2 YFSETQ. Here the CDR3 reads CASGTGNPYNEQFF. CDR3 nucleotide sequence: TGCGCCAGCGGAACAGGGAACCCCTACAATGAGCAGTTCTTC.

The chain employs TRBV18 and TRBJ2-5; TRBD2 might be the D (7 bases). With 5 bases removed from V and 4 bases from J, the gap between germline ends came to 14 bases. Germline CDR1 KGHSH, CDR2 LQKENI. This CDR3 comprises 14 residues. CDR3 DNA: TGTGCCAGCTCATCCGGGGGGCTCAGAGAGACCCAGTACTTC. This encodes CASSSGGLRETQYF.

This chain connects TRBV5-1 to TRBJ2-3, with D maybe TRBD1 (6 bases). Deletions cut 3 bases from V and 10 bases from J, with 21 bases between. The CDR3 covers 15 residues. Germline lookup yields CDR1 SGHRS and CDR2 YFSETQ. The CDR3 loop is CASSSNRVPPDAQYF. CDR3 in DNA: TGCGCCAGCAGCTCTAACAGGGTCCCTCCCGATGCGCAGTATTTT.

The gene calls are TRBV7-2 and TRBJ2-7; 11 nucleotides match TRBD2. This CDR3 has 15 amino acids. CDR1 and CDR2 (germline): SGHTA, FQGNSA. The V and J ends lost 7 bases and 2 bases, in that order; junction bases with no gene match: 7. CDR3 residues: CASNTLAGGPYEQYF. The CDR3 region has the DNA TGTGCCAGCAACACTCTAGCGGGGGGACCCTACGAGCAGTACTTC. Supplemented by reference TRBV7-2 and TRBJ2-7, the full variable domain reads GAGVSQSPSNKVTEKGKDVELRCDPISGHTALYWYRQSLGQGLEFLIYFQGNSAPDKSGLPSDRFSAERTGGSVSTLTIQRTQQEDSAVYLCASNTLAGGPYEQYFGPGTRLTVT.